These 19 T cell receptor beta chains were all obtained from the same sample, sequenced in a study of T cells in Graves' hyperthyroidism and ophthalmopathy. Researchers amplified the TCR beta CDR3 regions from RNA transcripts. HTBI primers were used for first-round RT-PCR of the TCR CDR3. In TCRdb, the multiplex PCR reads were re-called with MiXCR into one record per CDR3 protein. The sample holds a few hundred thousand distinct CDR3 sequences; roughly 19% are singletons and the top ten take 35% to 40%. Sequenced input: blood. These receptors were obtained from a man aged 50 to 60 with Graves' ophthalmopathy.

The chain uses TRBV6-1 and TRBJ2-7; tentatively, D is TRBD2 (7 bases). The ends were cut back, 4 bases at V and 7 bases at J, with 14 bases in the middle. CDR3 size: 13 residues. The germline V gene has CDR1 MNHNS and CDR2 SASEGT. This chain's CDR3 is CASSALGGGEQYF. The CDR3, as DNA: TGTGCCAGCAGTGCCTTAGGGGGAGGGGAGCAGTACTTC.

The rearrangement uses TRBV19 and TRBJ2-7, with 8 positions matching TRBD2. The germline V gene encodes CDR1 LNHDA and CDR2 SQIVND (reference sequence). This CDR3 has 15 amino acids. After removal of 1 base from V and 0 bases from J, the junction contained 2 bases not matched to a gene. The CDR3 protein is CASSIGSGISYEQYF. For the CDR3, the DNA is TGTGCCAGTAGTATAGGTAGCGGGATCTCCTACGAGCAGTACTTC. Drawing the rest from reference TRBV19 and TRBJ2-7, the complete variable domain is DGGITQSPKYLFRKEGQNVTLSCEQNLNHDAMYWYRQDPGQGLRLIYYSQIVNDFQKGDIAEGYSVSREKKESFPLTVTSAQKNPTAFYLCASSIGSGISYEQYFGPGTRLTVT.

This clonotype showed up many times. The rearrangement joins TRBV5-1 to TRBJ2-7, with 14 bases matching TRBD2. This CDR3 spans 16 amino acids. The trim removed 4 bases at V and 5 bases at J, leaving 8 bases unmatched. Germline assignment: CDR1 SGHRS and CDR2 YFSETQ. CDR3 DNA: TGCGCCAGCAGCCTGGGGACTAGCGGGAGTTGGAACGAGCAGTACTTC. It encodes CASSLGTSGSWNEQYF.

This clonotype was recorded a few times. CDR3 amino acids: CASRPGTGWRLGSPLHF. The CDR3 DNA follows: TGTGCCAGCAGACCCGGGACAGGGTGGAGATTGGGTTCACCCCTCCACTTT. This rearrangement joins TRBV6-1 to TRBJ1-6; 9 bases agree with TRBD1. V shed 6 bases and J 9 bases; nucleotides not matched to a gene: 15. The CDR3 is 17 amino acids. The germline V gene has CDR1 MNHNS and CDR2 SASEGT.

The rearrangement uses TRBV15 and TRBJ2-3; no clear D. This CDR3 has 12 residues. Trimming stripped 0 bases from V and 6 bases from J, with 4 bases between. From germline, CDR1 is LNHNV and CDR2 YYDKDF (reference sequence). The CDR3 here is CATSRDYDTQYF. In nucleotides, the CDR3 is TGTGCCACCAGCAGAGATTACGATACGCAGTATTTT. The entire variable domain, with the rest obtained from reference TRBV15 and TRBJ2-3, is as follows: DAMVIQNPRYQVTQFGKPVTLSCSQTLNHNVMYWYQQKSSQAPKLLFHYYDKDFNNEADTPDNFQSRRPNTSFCFLDIRSPGLGDTAMYLCATSRDYDTQYFGPGTRLTVL.

This sequence joins TRBV6-5 and TRBJ1-2; tentatively, D is TRBD1 (6 bases). V shed 0 bases and J shed 2 bases, with 10 bases lying between them. Germline assignment: CDR1 MNHEY and CDR2 SVGAGI. The CDR3 loop spans 15 amino acids. The CDR3 loop is CASSYSRGWNYGYTF. DNA for the CDR3: TGTGCCAGCAGTTACTCGAGGGGGTGGAACTATGGCTACACCTTC.

Remarks on this clonotype: A much larger clone is a single base away; this may be a read error. The chain employs TRBV2 and TRBJ1-2; D is undetermined. Trimming cost V 4 bases and J 5 bases, with 8 bases left between them. The germline CDR1 and CDR2 sequences are SNHLY and FYNNEI. The CDR3 runs to 12 residues. CDR3 sequence: CASSVRRYGYTF. The CDR3 nucleotides read TGTGCCAGCAGTGTACGGCGTTATGGCTACACCTTC. The full variable domain, rest sourced from reference TRBV2 and TRBJ1-2, is EPEVTQTPSHQVTQMGQEVILRCVPISNHLYFYWYRQILGQKVEFLVSFYNNEISEKSEIFDDQFSVERPDGSNFTLKIRSTKLEDSAMYFCASSVRRYGYTFGSGTRLTVV.

In its sample, this clonotype was seen a few times. The rearrangement links TRBV7-9 to TRBJ2-7; D not certain. The CDR3 is made up of 14 amino acids. Germline values: CDR1 SEHNR, CDR2 FQNEAQ (reference sequence). V lost 5 bases, J lost 6 bases, and 17 bases lay in between. This CDR3 is CASSPPLVPSEQYF. CDR3 nucleotide sequence: TGTGCCAGCAGCCCCCCCCTCGTCCCTTCCGAGCAGTACTTC.

Many counts were recorded for this clonotype. This chain joins TRBV6-1 and TRBJ1-1, with 7 bases matching TRBD1. The CDR3 totals 13 residues. J lost 11 bases, V lost 3 bases, and 9 bases had no gene match. Germline V gene sequence: CDR1 MNHNS, CDR2 SASEGT. CDR3 DNA: TGTGCCAGCAGTGATGAGACAGGGTCGACGGCTTTCTTT. It yields the protein CASSDETGSTAFF.

The chain employs TRBV20-1 and TRBJ2-5, with D possibly TRBD2 on 5 matching bases. V was pared by 0 bases and J by 3 bases, with 20 bases between. Germline V gene data show CDR1 as DFQATT and CDR2 as SNEGSKA (reference sequence). The CDR3 loop spans 17 amino acids. The CDR3 loop reads CSARDERRSLWEETQYF. CDR3 nucleotides: TGCAGTGCTAGAGATGAGCGGCGGAGCCTGTGGGAAGAGACCCAGTACTTC.

At least ten counts were recorded for this clonotype. The chain recombines TRBV30 with TRBJ1-5; D call uncertain. V was shortened by 0 bases and J by 4 bases, with 7 bases between the two germline ends. This CDR3 is 13 amino acids long. Germline lookup yields CDR1 GTSNPN and CDR2 SVGIG (reference sequence). The CDR3 sequence: CAWSVGFNQPQHF. Here the CDR3 DNA reads TGTGCCTGGAGTGTCGGGTTTAATCAGCCCCAGCATTTT. The variable domain in full, with the rest retrieved from reference TRBV30 and TRBJ1-5, is SQTIHQWPATLVQPVGSPLSLECTVEGTSNPNLYWYRQAAGRGLQLLFYSVGIGQISSEVPQNLSASRPQDRQFILSSKKLLLSDSGFYLCAWSVGFNQPQHFGDGTRLSIL.

The chain recombines TRBV24-1 with TRBJ2-1; D remains ambiguous. Germline CDR1 KGHDR, CDR2 SFDVKD. V gave up 3 bases and J gave up 6 bases, with 11 bases separating them. This CDR3 region has 14 residues. The CDR3 spells CATSDVKPINEQFF. The CDR3 nucleotides are TGTGCCACCAGTGATGTAAAACCCATCAATGAGCAGTTCTTC.

V gene TRBV19 combines with J gene TRBJ2-7; D is unresolved. CDR1 and CDR2 (germline): LNHDA, SQIVND (reference sequence). Trimming took off 2 bases at V and 6 bases at J, with 11 bases between the two ends. CDR3 length equals 13 residues. The CDR3 protein is CASSINRSGEQYF. CDR3 in DNA: TGTGCCAGTAGTATAAACAGATCGGGCGAGCAGTACTTC.

This clonotype has a handful of counts. The gene calls are TRBV5-1 and TRBJ2-7; weak D call: TRBD1 (6 bases). This CDR3 has 15 amino acids. Germline V gives CDR1 SGHRS, CDR2 YFSETQ. Trimming removed 3 bases at V and 5 bases at J, with 18 bases between. The CDR3 DNA is TGCGCCAGCAGCTCCCGGGACACAAGGGCCCACGAGCAGTACTTC. It translates to CASSSRDTRAHEQYF.

This sequence joins TRBV7-9 and TRBJ1-1; D remains ambiguous. The V end lost 1 base, the J end lost 0 bases, and 9 bases lay between the germline ends. Per germline, CDR1 SEHNR and CDR2 FQNEAQ (reference sequence). The CDR3 contains 15 residues. DNA for the CDR3: TGTGCCAGCAGCTTAGTGGTGGGTATGAACACTGAAGCTTTCTTT. Translated, it gives CASSLVVGMNTEAFF.

Concerning this clonotype: A clone one base away is much larger, so this may be a read error. V is TRBV5-5 and J is TRBJ1-1, with D perhaps matching TRBD1 (6 bases). V was shortened by 0 bases and J by 3 bases, with 6 bases between the two germline ends. This CDR3 has 13 amino acids. In germline, CDR1 is SGHKS, CDR2 YYEKEE (reference sequence). The DNA of the CDR3 is TGTGCCAGCAGCTTGGACAGGGACACTGAAGCTTTCTTT. Its translation is CASSLDRDTEAFF.

This chain uses TRBV7-3 with TRBJ2-7; D is ambiguous. The germline V gene encodes CDR1 SGHTA and CDR2 FQGTGA. The CDR3 contains 13 residues. V gave up 5 bases and J gave up 7 bases, with 15 bases separating them. The CDR3, as DNA: TGTGCCAGCAGCCCCTTCGGGCAGAGAGAGCAGTACTTC. As protein: CASSPFGQREQYF.

Written as DNA, the CDR3 is TGTGCCACCAGCAGAGATGGGACCCAGTACTTC. Its translation: CATSRDGTQYF. The chain combines TRBV15 with TRBJ2-5; no definite D call. The germline V and J ends were trimmed by 0 bases and 7 bases, with 3 bases remaining between them. The CDR3 totals 11 residues. Germline CDR1 and CDR2: LNHNV and YYDKDF (reference sequence).

This clonotype was seen repeatedly, ten times or more. The CDR3 nucleotides are TGTGCCAGCAGTACCGGACAGGTTGGTGGCTACACCTTC. This encodes CASSTGQVGGYTF. The V call is TRBV6-1, the J call TRBJ1-2, with 7 positions matching TRBD1. V shed 5 bases and J 7 bases; nucleotides not matched to a gene: 7. Looked up from germline, CDR1 is MNHNS and CDR2 is SASEGT. The CDR3 totals 13 residues.